This TCR beta chain stems from a study of graft-versus-host responses after intestinal transplantation. Study-level information: The recipients all started with anti-thymocyte globulin induction and then took tacrolimus and steroids for approximately 3 years.

Profiling relied on immunoSEQ multiplex PCR, and the TCRdb table lists in-frame clones only, not all of them. The data contain 85,000 to 100,000 clones, roughly 91% of them seen just once; the ten biggest clones take up 1.5% to 2.5%. About this clone: Its antigen is still unknown.

The sequence was obtained from a human donor who received an intestinal transplant. The material was unstimulated CD8+ T cells sorted from spleen or lymph node cells, obtained before intestinal transplant.

CDR3 region: CASSQQGEVTEAFF. CDR3 DNA: TGTGCCAGCAGTCAACAGGGGGAGGTCACTGAAGCTTTCTTT. This chain joins TRBV13 and TRBJ1-1; TRBD1 matches 8 bases. V dropped 6 bases and J dropped 4; count of bases not matched to a gene: 7. The CDR3 has 14 residues. Germline CDR1 and CDR2: PRHDT and FYEKMQ (reference sequence).